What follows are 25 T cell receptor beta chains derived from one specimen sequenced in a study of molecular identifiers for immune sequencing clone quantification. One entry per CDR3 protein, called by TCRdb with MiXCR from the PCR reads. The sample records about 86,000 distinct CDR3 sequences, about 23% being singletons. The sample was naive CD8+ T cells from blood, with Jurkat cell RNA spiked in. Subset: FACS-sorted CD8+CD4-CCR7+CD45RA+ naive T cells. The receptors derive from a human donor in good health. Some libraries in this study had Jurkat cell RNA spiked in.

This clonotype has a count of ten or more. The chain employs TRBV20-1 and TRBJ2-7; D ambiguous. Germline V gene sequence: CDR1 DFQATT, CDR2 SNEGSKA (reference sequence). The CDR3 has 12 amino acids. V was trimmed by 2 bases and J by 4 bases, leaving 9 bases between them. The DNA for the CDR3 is TGCAGTGCTAGACCGGCAGCATACGAGCAGTACTTC. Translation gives CSARPAAYEQYF.

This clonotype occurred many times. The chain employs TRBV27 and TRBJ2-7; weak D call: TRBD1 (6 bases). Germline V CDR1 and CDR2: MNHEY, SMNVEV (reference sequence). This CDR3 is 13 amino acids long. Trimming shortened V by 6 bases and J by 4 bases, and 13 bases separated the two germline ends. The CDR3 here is CASSPDRFYEQYF. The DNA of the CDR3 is TGTGCCAGCAGCCCGGACAGATTTTACGAGCAGTACTTC.

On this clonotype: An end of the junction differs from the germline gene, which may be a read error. The CDR3 reads CASSLAAGATDTQCF. The DNA of the CDR3 is TGTGCCAGCAGTTTAGCGGCGGGGGCGACAGATACGCAGTGTTTT. This chain links TRBV12-3 or TRBV12-4 with TRBJ2-3, with a tentative D call TRBD2 (7 bases). This CDR3 is built from 15 residues.

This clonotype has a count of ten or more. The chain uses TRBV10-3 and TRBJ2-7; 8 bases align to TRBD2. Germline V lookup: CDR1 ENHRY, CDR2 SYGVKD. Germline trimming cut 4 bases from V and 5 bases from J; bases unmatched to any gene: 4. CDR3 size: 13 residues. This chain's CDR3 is CAISGPGGHEQYF. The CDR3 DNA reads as TGTGCCATCAGTGGACCGGGGGGGCACGAGCAGTACTTC.

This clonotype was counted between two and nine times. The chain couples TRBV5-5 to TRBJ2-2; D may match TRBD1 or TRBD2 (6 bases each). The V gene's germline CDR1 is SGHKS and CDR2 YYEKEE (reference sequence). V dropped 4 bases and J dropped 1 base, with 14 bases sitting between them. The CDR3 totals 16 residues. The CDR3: CASSGGQDLNTGELFF. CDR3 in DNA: TGTGCCAGCAGCGGGGGGCAGGACCTGAACACCGGGGAGCTGTTTTTT.

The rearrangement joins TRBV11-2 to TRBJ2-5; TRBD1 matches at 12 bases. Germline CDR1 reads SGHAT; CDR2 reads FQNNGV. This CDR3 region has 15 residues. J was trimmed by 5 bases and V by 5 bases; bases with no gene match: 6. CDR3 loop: CASSKGQGAMETQYF. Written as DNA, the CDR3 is TGTGCCAGCAGCAAGGGACAGGGGGCGATGGAGACCCAGTACTTC. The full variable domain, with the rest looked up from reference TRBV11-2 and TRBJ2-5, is EAGVAQSPRYKIIEKRQSVAFWCNPISGHATLYWYQQILGQGPKLLIQFQNNGVVDDSQLPKDRFSAERLKGVDSTLKIQPAKLEDSAVYLCASSKGQGAMETQYFGPGTRLLVL.

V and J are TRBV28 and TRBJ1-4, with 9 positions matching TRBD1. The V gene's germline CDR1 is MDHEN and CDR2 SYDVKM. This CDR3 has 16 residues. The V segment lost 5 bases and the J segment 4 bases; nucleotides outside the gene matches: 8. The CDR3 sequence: CASSTTGTGLNEKLFF. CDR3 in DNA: TGTGCCAGCAGTACAACCGGGACAGGGCTTAATGAAAAACTGTTTTTT.

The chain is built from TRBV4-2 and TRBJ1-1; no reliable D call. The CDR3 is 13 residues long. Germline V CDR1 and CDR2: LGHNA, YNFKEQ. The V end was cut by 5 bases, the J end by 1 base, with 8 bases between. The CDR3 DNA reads TGTGCCAGCAGCATTGAATCGAACACTGAAGCTTTCTTT. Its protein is CASSIESNTEAFF.

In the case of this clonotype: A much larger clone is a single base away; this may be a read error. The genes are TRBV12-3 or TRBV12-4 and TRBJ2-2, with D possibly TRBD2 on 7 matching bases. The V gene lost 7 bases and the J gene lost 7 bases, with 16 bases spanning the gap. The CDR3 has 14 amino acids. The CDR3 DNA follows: TGTGCCAGCACCCCCGGGGGGCACATCGGGGAGCTGTTTTTT. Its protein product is CASTPGGHIGELFF.

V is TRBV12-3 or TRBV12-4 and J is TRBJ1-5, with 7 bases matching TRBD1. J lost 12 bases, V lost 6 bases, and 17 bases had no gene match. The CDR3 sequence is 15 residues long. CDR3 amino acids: CASSSGQAEIPFQHF. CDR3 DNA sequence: TGTGCCAGCAGCTCCGGACAGGCGGAGATCCCGTTCCAGCATTTT.

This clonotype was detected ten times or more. The CDR3 protein is CASSEANRWASRLGENTEAFF. DNA for the CDR3: TGTGCCAGCAGTGAAGCGAATCGATGGGCCAGTCGATTGGGCGAGAACACTGAAGCTTTCTTT. The J gene is TRBJ1-1, the V gene TRBV6-1; D is ambiguous. CDR3 length: 21 residues. V was clipped by 0 bases and J by 1 base, with 27 bases between them. Germline CDR1 reads MNHNS; CDR2 reads SASEGT.

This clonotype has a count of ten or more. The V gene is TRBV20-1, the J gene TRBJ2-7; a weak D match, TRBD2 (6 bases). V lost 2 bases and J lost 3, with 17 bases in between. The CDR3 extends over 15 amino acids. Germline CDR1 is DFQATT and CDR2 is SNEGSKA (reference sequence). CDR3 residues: CSARPYERRDYEQYF. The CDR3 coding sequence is TGCAGTGCTAGACCTTACGAAAGGCGGGACTACGAGCAGTACTTC.

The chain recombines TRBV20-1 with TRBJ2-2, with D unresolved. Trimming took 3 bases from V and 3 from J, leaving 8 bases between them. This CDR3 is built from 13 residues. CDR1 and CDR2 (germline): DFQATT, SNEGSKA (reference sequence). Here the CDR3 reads CSASIADTGELFF. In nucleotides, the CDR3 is TGCAGTGCTAGTATCGCGGACACCGGGGAGCTGTTTTTT.

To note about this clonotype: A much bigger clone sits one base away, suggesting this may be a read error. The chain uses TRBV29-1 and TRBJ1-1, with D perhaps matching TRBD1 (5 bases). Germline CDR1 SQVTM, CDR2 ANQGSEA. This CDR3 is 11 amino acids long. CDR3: CSAEGNREASF. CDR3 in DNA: TGCAGCGCAGAGGGGAACCGAGAAGCTTCCTTT.

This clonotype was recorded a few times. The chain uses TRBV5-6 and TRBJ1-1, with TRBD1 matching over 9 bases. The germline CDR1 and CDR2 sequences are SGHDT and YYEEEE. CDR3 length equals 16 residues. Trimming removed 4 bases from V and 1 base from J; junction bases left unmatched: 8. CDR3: CASSPPGTGKNTEAFF. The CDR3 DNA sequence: TGTGCCAGCAGCCCTCCCGGGACAGGGAAGAACACTGAAGCTTTCTTT.

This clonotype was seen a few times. Here the CDR3 DNA reads TGCGCCAGCAGTGATCGAGCGGGGGGGCCGGCGGTCAATGAGCAGTTCTTC. Translating gives CASSDRAGGPAVNEQFF. The J gene is TRBJ2-1, the V gene TRBV10-2; 10 nucleotides match TRBD2. Germline V gene lookup returns CDR1 WSHSY and CDR2 SAAADI. The V gene end was trimmed by 3 bases and the J gene end by 6 bases; junction bases not matched to a gene: 11. The CDR3 length is 17 residues.

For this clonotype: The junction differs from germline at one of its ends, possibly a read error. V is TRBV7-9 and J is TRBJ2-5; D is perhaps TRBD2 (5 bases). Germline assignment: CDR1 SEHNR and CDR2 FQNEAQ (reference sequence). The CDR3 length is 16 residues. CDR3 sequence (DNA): TGTGACAGCAGCTTAGCGCCCCAGAAGTACCAAGAGACCCAGTACTTC. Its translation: CDSSLAPQKYQETQYF.

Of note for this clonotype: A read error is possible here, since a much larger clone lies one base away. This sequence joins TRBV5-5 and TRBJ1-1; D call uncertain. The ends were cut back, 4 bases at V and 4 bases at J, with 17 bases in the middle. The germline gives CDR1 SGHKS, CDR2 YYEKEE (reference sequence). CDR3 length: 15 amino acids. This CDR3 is CASSHPTELSTEAFF. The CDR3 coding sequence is TGTGCCAGCAGCCACCCTACAGAGCTAAGCACTGAAGCTTTCTTT. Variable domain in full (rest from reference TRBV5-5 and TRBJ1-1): DAGVTQSPTHLIKTRGQQVTLRCSPISGHKSVSWYQQVLGQGPQFIFQYYEKEERGRGNFPDRFSARQFPNYSSELNVNALLLGDSALYLCASSHPTELSTEAFFGQGTRLTVV.

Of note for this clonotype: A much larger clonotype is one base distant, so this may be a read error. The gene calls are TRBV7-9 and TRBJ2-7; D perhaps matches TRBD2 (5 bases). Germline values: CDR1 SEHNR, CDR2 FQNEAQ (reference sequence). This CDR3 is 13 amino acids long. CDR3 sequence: CVSTPRGSYEQYF. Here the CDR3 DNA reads TGTGTCAGCACGCCCCGGGGCTCCTACGAGCAGTACTTC.

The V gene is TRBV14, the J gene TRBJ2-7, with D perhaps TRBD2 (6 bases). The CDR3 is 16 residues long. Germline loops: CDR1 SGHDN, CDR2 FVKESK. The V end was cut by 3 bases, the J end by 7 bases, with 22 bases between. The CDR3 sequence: CASSHSAGRRVWEQYF. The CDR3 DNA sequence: TGTGCCAGCAGCCACTCGGCGGGACGTCGGGTTTGGGAGCAGTACTTC. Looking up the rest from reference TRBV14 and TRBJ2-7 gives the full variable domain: EAGVTQFPSHSVIEKGQTVTLRCDPISGHDNLYWYRRVMGKEIKFLLHFVKESKQDESGMPNNRFLAERTGGTYSTLKVQPAELEDSGVYFCASSHSAGRRVWEQYFGPGTRLTVT.

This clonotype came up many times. CDR3 sequence (DNA): TGTGCCAGCAGCACCGGGACCGGGACCTACGAGCAGTACTTC. Translating gives CASSTGTGTYEQYF. The chain has TRBV5-5 and TRBJ2-7; D assignment may be TRBD1 or TRBD2 (5 bases each). Trimming cost V 4 bases and J 2 bases, with 13 bases left between them. Germline V CDR1 and CDR2: SGHKS, YYEKEE (reference sequence). The CDR3 contains 14 residues.

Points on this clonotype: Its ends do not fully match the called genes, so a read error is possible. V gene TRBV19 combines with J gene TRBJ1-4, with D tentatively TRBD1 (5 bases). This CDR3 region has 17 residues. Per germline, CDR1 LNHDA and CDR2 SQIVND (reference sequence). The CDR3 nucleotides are TGTGCCAGTAGTTCCAATGATGAGGGACCAACTAATGGAAAACTGTTTTTT. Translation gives CASSSNDEGPTNGKLFF.

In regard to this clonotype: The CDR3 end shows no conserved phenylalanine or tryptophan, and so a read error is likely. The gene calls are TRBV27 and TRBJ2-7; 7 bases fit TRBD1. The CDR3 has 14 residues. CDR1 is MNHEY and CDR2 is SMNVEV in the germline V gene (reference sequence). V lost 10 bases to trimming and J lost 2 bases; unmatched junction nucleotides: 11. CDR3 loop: CATKRQGPTYEQYS. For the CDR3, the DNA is TGTGCCACCAAACGACAGGGTCCGACCTACGAGCAGTACTCC.

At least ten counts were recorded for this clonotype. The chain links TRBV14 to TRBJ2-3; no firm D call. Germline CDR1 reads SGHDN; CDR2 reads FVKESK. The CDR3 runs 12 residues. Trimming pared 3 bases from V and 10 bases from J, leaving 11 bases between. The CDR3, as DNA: TGTGCCAGCAGCCAGCCTAAGATGGCGCAGTATTTT. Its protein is CASSQPKMAQYF.

The CDR3 sequence is CASSQDLGVGYEQYF. Written as DNA, the CDR3 is TGCGCCAGCAGCCAAGATCTTGGAGTCGGCTACGAGCAGTACTTC. This chain uses TRBV4-3 with TRBJ2-7; D gene ambiguous. The CDR3 is 15 amino acids. Trimming removed 0 bases from V and 3 bases from J, with 12 bases in between. Germline-derived CDR1 and CDR2 are LGHNA and YSLEER.